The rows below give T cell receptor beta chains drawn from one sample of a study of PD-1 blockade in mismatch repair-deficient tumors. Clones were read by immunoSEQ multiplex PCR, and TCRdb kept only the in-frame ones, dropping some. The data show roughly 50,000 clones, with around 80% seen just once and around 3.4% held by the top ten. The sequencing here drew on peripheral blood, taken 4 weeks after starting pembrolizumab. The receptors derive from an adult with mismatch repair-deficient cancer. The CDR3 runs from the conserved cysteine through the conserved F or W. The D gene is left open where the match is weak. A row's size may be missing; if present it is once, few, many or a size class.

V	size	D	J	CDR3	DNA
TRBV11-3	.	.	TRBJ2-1	CASSSWNSNEQFF	TGTGCCAGCAGCTCATGGAATTCCAATGAGCAGTTCTTC
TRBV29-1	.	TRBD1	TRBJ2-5	CSVNRGDGETQYF	TGCAGCGTGAACAGGGGAGACGGGGAGACCCAGTACTTC
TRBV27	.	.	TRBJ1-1	CASSPGTRVTEAFF	TGTGCCAGCAGTCCCGGGACTAGGGTCACTGAAGCTTTCTTT
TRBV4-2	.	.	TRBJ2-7	CASSQAQRYEQYF	TGTGCCAGCAGCCAAGCACAGAGGTACGAGCAGTACTTC
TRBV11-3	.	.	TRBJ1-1	CASSWGGNTEAFF	TGTGCCAGCAGCTGGGGGGGGAACACTGAAGCTTTCTTT
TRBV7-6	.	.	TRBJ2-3	CASSPKGEALYGTQYF	TGTGCCAGCAGCCCAAAGGGGGAGGCCCTCTACGGTACGCAGTATTTT
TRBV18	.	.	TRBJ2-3	CASSPRLEYADTQYF	TGTGCCAGCTCACCGAGGCTAGAGTATGCAGATACGCAGTATTTT
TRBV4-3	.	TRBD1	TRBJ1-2	CASSQDEQGASGYTF	TGCGCCAGCAGCCAAGATGAACAGGGGGCCTCTGGCTACACCTTC
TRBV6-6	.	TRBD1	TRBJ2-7	CASRDRAYEQYF	TGTGCCAGCAGGGACAGGGCCTACGAGCAGTACTTC
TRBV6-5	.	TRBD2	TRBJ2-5	CASSYTSGKGETQYF	TGTGCCAGCAGTTACACTAGCGGGAAAGGAGAGACCCAGTACTTC
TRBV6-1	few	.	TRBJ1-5	CASSSTHQPQHF	TGTGCCAGCAGCTCGACCCATCAGCCCCAGCATTTT
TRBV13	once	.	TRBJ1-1	CASSIDTSEAFF	TGTGCCAGCAGCATTGACACTTCTGAAGCTTTCTTT
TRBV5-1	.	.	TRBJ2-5	CASSRRYQETQYF	TGCGCCAGCAGTCGGCGGTACCAAGAGACCCAGTACTTC
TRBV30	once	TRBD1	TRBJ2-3	CAWSEGQSPDTQYF	TGTGCCTGGAGTGAGGGACAGTCCCCAGATACGCAGTATTTT
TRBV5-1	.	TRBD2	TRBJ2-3	CASSFSGRSDTQYF	TGCGCCAGCAGCTTTAGCGGGAGGTCAGATACGCAGTATTTT
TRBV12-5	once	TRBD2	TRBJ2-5	CASGLLTSGRGVTYF	TGTGCTAGTGGTTTGTTGACTAGCGGGAGAGGGGTAACGTACTTC
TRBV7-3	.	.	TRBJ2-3	CASSLGIGAGSSTDTQYF	TGTGCCAGCAGCTTGGGGATTGGGGCGGGATCGAGCACAGATACGCAGTATTTT
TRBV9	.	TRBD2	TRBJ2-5	CASSVGPGGETQYF	TGTGCCAGCAGCGTAGGTCCGGGGGGAGAGACCCAGTACTTC
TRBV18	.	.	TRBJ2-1	CASSPSAGTLAWGQFF	TGTGCCAGCTCACCATCCGCCGGGACACTGGCTTGGGGGCAGTTCTTC
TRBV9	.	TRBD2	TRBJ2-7	CASSVELAGDPGEQYF	TGTGCCAGCAGCGTCGAACTAGCGGGAGACCCGGGGGAGCAGTACTTC
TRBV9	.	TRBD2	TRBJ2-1	CASSVGGRAGDEQFF	TGTGCCAGCAGCGTAGGCGGGAGGGCAGGGGATGAGCAGTTCTTC
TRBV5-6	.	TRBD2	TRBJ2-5	CASSPMTSGRGETQYF	TGTGCCAGCAGCCCCATGACTAGCGGGAGGGGGGAGACCCAGTACTTC
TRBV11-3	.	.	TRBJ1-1	CASSLGDIGAEAFF	TGTGCCAGCAGCTTAGGTGACATCGGGGCTGAAGCTTTCTTT
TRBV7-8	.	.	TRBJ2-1	CASSLELVNLEQFF	TGTGCCAGCAGCTTAGAACTCGTGAACCTAGAGCAGTTCTTC
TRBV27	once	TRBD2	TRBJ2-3	CASTPGLSTDTQYF	TGTGCCAGCACCCCGGGACTATCCACAGATACGCAGTATTTT
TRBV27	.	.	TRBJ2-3	CASRQTRGGTDTQYF	TGTGCCAGCAGACAAACTAGGGGTGGCACAGATACGCAGTATTTT
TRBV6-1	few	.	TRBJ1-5	CASSESGAQHF	TGTGCCAGCAGTGAATCAGGGGCCCAGCATTTT
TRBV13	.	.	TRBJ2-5	CASNTRHVQETQYF	TGTGCCAGCAACACCCGACATGTTCAAGAGACCCAGTACTTC
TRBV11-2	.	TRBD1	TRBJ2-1	CASGRDRNYNEQFF	TGTGCCAGCGGCCGGGACAGAAATTACAATGAGCAGTTCTTC
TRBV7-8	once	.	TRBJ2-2	CASRSKGDENTGELFF	TGTGCCAGCAGGTCTAAGGGGGATGAGAACACCGGGGAGCTGTTTTTT
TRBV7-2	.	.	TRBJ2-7	CASSLAGTDSYEQYF	TGTGCCAGCAGCTTAGCCGGGACCGACTCCTACGAGCAGTACTTC
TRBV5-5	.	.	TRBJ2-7	CASSLAPQFTSYEQYF	TGTGCCAGCAGCTTGGCCCCGCAGTTTACCTCCTACGAGCAGTACTTC
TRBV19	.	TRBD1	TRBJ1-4	CASSMGQGDEKLFF	TGTGCCAGTAGTATGGGACAGGGGGATGAAAAACTGTTTTTT